Presented here are 27 T cell receptor beta chains from one specimen sequenced in a study of identical twins. TCRdb called the 5' RACE reads again in MiXCR, with one record for every CDR3 protein. This table holds about 720,000 distinct CDR3 sequences, over 8.5% found once. This sample was shared with a second study, whose subject was yellow fever vaccine responses in identical twins.

Sequences were obtained from PBMCs. These receptors were obtained from a woman in her late teens or twenties in good health.

This chain links TRBV29-1 with TRBJ2-4; 7 nucleotides match TRBD2. Germline-derived CDR1 and CDR2 are SQVTM and ANQGSEA. This CDR3 comprises 11 residues. Trimming at V came to 6 bases and at J to 7 bases, leaving 3 bases not matched to a gene. Written as DNA, the CDR3 is TGCAGCGTGGGGGGGGGTAACATTCAGTACTTC. Encoded protein: CSVGGGNIQYF.

This clonotype was seen at least ten times. For the CDR3, the DNA is TGTGCCAGCAGTCTGGGAAAGGGACTAGCGGGAGGATACGAGCAGTACTTC. Translated: CASSLGKGLAGGYEQYF. V gene TRBV27 combines with J gene TRBJ2-7; TRBD2 matches 15 bases. The length of the CDR3 is 17 residues. V was pared by 5 bases and J by 4 bases, with 9 bases of the junction left unmatched. The germline V gene has CDR1 MNHEY and CDR2 SMNVEV (reference sequence).

This clonotype was picked up many times. J is TRBJ2-3 and V is TRBV29-1; 7 nucleotides match TRBD2. With 3 bases clipped from V and 11 bases from J, the junction kept 5 bases outside the gene matches. This CDR3 has 11 residues. The germline CDR1 and CDR2 sequences are SQVTM and ANQGSEA. The CDR3 nucleotides read TGCAGCGTTGACGTAGCGGGTGTGCAGTATTTT. Its translation: CSVDVAGVQYF.

The sample holds many counts of this clonotype. The chain has TRBV20-1 and TRBJ1-1, with D maybe TRBD1 (5 bases). The V and J ends lost 0 bases and 6 bases respectively, with 11 bases between them. The germline V gene has CDR1 DFQATT and CDR2 SNEGSKA (reference sequence). The CDR3 totals 13 residues. The CDR3 sequence is CSARETGTAEAFF. The CDR3 region has the DNA TGCAGTGCTAGAGAAACCGGGACGGCTGAAGCTTTCTTT.

This clonotype has only a few counts. The V call is TRBV18, the J call TRBJ2-7, with D perhaps matching TRBD1 (5 bases). Germline lookup yields CDR1 KGHSH and CDR2 LQKENI. V was shortened by 3 bases and J by 4 bases, with 13 bases between the two germline ends. The CDR3 consists of 14 residues. Written as DNA, the CDR3 is TGTGCCAGCTCACCGCAAGCCCAGGGATACGAGCAGTACTTC. Its protein product is CASSPQAQGYEQYF.

This clonotype was recorded only once. The V gene is TRBV5-6, the J gene TRBJ2-2; no clear D gene. Looked up from germline, CDR1 is SGHDT and CDR2 is YYEEEE. V was pared by 2 bases and J by 5 bases, with 7 bases between. CDR3 length: 13 amino acids. The CDR3 loop is CASSFRFTGELFF. In DNA form, the CDR3 reads TGTGCCAGCAGCTTCAGGTTTACCGGGGAGCTGTTTTTT.

This clonotype has at least ten counts. The chain couples TRBV29-1 to TRBJ1-1; 11 bases line up with TRBD1. This CDR3 contains 13 residues. Germline CDR1 SQVTM, CDR2 ANQGSEA. V shed 7 bases, J shed 2 bases, and the junction held 3 bases outside the gene matches. The CDR3 loop is CSAGTGGNTEAFF. The CDR3 DNA follows: TGCAGCGCAGGGACAGGGGGAAACACTGAAGCTTTCTTT.

This clonotype appeared a few times. The gene calls are TRBV5-1 and TRBJ2-7; D might be TRBD2 (6 bases). The germline CDR1 and CDR2 sequences are SGHRS and YFSETQ. The CDR3 has 15 amino acids. The germline V and J ends were trimmed by 0 bases and 5 bases, with 15 bases remaining between them. CDR3 sequence: CASSLAPGRWNEQYF. The CDR3 DNA reads as TGCGCCAGCAGCTTGGCGCCAGGGAGGTGGAACGAGCAGTACTTC.

This clonotype was counted many times. CDR3 region: CASSLSGIHNEQFF. CDR3 nucleotides: TGTGCCAGCAGCTTATCAGGGATCCACAATGAGCAGTTCTTC. V is TRBV7-3 and J is TRBJ2-1, with a possible D match to TRBD1 (5 bases). The germline CDR1 and CDR2 sequences are SGHTA and FQGTGA. Trimming took 2 bases from V and 5 from J, leaving 10 bases between them. The CDR3 loop spans 14 amino acids.

This clonotype was counted a few times. This chain links TRBV18 with TRBJ2-7; D may match TRBD1 or TRBD2 (5 bases each). V was cut by 4 bases and J by 6 bases, with 10 bases left in between. Germline loops: CDR1 KGHSH, CDR2 LQKENI. There are 12 residues in the CDR3. The DNA for the CDR3 is TGTGCCAGCTCACGGGACGGGGTCGAGCAGTACTTC. Protein product: CASSRDGVEQYF.

This clonotype was seen ten or more times. The chain links TRBV19 to TRBJ2-2; the D gene is possibly TRBD1 (6 bases). The CDR3 runs 14 residues. Germline V gives CDR1 LNHDA, CDR2 SQIVND (reference sequence). V was pared by 7 bases and J by 2 bases, with 11 bases between. In nucleotides, the CDR3 is TGTGCCAGTAAGATACAGGGCAACACCGGGGAGCTGTTTTTT. It encodes CASKIQGNTGELFF. Full variable domain (rest looked up from reference TRBV19 and TRBJ2-2): DGGITQSPKYLFRKEGQNVTLSCEQNLNHDAMYWYRQDPGQGLRLIYYSQIVNDFQKGDIAEGYSVSREKKESFPLTVTSAQKNPTAFYLCASKIQGNTGELFFGEGSRLTVL.

The CDR3 region has the DNA TGTGCCAGCAGCTTAGGTCAGATCGGCGGTGAGTTCTTC. It codes for CASSLGQIGGEFF. This sequence joins TRBV7-8 and TRBJ2-1; D not resolved. V dropped 1 base and J dropped 14 bases, with 15 bases sitting between them. Germline CDR1 reads SGHVS; CDR2 reads FQNEAQ. The CDR3 spans 13 residues.

The sample holds a few counts of this clonotype. The chain links TRBV6-1 to TRBJ2-7, with D tentatively TRBD1 (6 bases). Per the germline V gene, CDR1 is MNHNS and CDR2 is SASEGT. Trimming removed 5 bases at V and 2 bases at J, with 16 bases between. CDR3 size: 15 residues. The CDR3 region is CASSLELGDTYEQYF. The CDR3 bases are TGTGCCAGCAGTCTGGAGTTGGGGGACACCTACGAGCAGTACTTC.

For the CDR3, the DNA is TGCGCCAGCAGCCAAGAAACGAGCGGCACACCCTACGAGCAGTACTTC. Encoded protein: CASSQETSGTPYEQYF. The chain couples TRBV4-3 to TRBJ2-7; D is possibly TRBD2 (5 bases). The CDR3 is 16 amino acids. V was pared by 0 bases and J by 2 bases, with 14 bases between. Per the germline V gene, CDR1 is LGHNA and CDR2 is YSLEER.

This clonotype was observed many times. The chain employs TRBV10-3 and TRBJ2-3, with D tentatively TRBD2 (7 bases). The CDR3 runs to 14 residues. V lost 7 bases, J lost 3 bases, and 14 bases lay in between. CDR1 and CDR2 from the germline V gene are ENHRY and SYGVKD. The CDR3 region has the DNA TGTGCCATCAATCGGGGGGCTCGGACAGATACGCAGTATTTT. Encoded protein: CAINRGARTDTQYF.

This clonotype was seen at least ten times. V is TRBV12-3 or TRBV12-4 and J is TRBJ1-4, with D uncertain. The CDR3 consists of 14 residues. V lost 2 bases, J lost 8 bases, and 12 bases lay in between. For the CDR3, the DNA is TGTGCCAGCAGTTTAAACAGTATTGAGGAAAAACTGTTTTTT. This sequence encodes CASSLNSIEEKLFF.

The rearrangement links TRBV9 to TRBJ2-7; TRBD2 matches 14 bases. This CDR3 comprises 16 residues. CDR1 SGDLS and CDR2 YYNGEE come from the germline V gene. J was trimmed by 3 bases and V by 5 bases; bases with no gene match: 7. The CDR3 DNA sequence: TGTGCCAGCAGTCCTAGGGGGACTAGCGGGAGCTACGAGCAGTACTTC. Its translation is CASSPRGTSGSYEQYF.

The chain joins TRBV27 to TRBJ2-5; maybe TRBD1 (7 bases). Per germline, CDR1 MNHEY and CDR2 SMNVEV (reference sequence). The CDR3 consists of 15 residues. V dropped 3 bases and J dropped 5 bases, with 16 bases sitting between them. The CDR3 DNA is TGTGCCAGCAGTTTTCAGGGGGGCGCATGGGAGACCCAGTACTTC. Translation: CASSFQGGAWETQYF.

This clonotype was observed many times. The junction and the germline gene differ at one end; a read error may be behind it. J is TRBJ2-3 and V is TRBV7-3; no clear D. The length of the CDR3 is 13 residues. The germline V gene encodes CDR1 SGHTA and CDR2 FQGTGA. In DNA, the CDR3 is TGTGCTAGCAGCTTGAAAGGTGCAGATACGCAGTATTTT. The encoded protein is CASSLKGADTQYF.

This sequence joins TRBV20-1 and TRBJ1-6, with 7 bases identical to TRBD1. CDR3 length: 14 residues. The V gene's germline CDR1 is DFQATT and CDR2 SNEGSKA (reference sequence). With 6 bases clipped from V and 5 bases from J, the junction kept 7 bases outside the gene matches. CDR3 DNA sequence: TGCAGTGCGGACGGGACAGCCGATAATTCACCCCTCCACTTT. Protein sequence: CSADGTADNSPLHF.

This clonotype was seen at least ten times. The chain employs TRBV9 and TRBJ2-1, with a possible D match to TRBD1 (5 bases). Trimming shortened V by 0 bases and J by 3 bases, and 13 bases separated the two germline ends. This CDR3 has 16 amino acids. Germline CDR1 is SGDLS and CDR2 is YYNGEE. The CDR3 is CASSVVVTGIYNEQFF. CDR3 coding DNA: TGTGCCAGCAGCGTAGTTGTCACAGGAATCTACAATGAGCAGTTCTTC.

This clonotype was seen repeatedly, ten times or more. The chain recombines TRBV12-3 or TRBV12-4 with TRBJ2-7, with no clear D. The CDR3 is made up of 14 amino acids. Trimming removed 2 bases from V and 1 base from J, with 9 bases in between. CDR3 loop: CASSLMGSSYEQYF. The CDR3 DNA sequence: TGTGCCAGCAGTTTAATGGGATCTTCCTACGAGCAGTACTTC.

In its sample, this clonotype was seen a few times. The chain joins TRBV7-2 to TRBJ2-3; D gene unclear. The germline V gene encodes CDR1 SGHTA and CDR2 FQGNSA. The CDR3 consists of 14 residues. Trimming cost V 5 bases and J 6 bases, with 15 bases left between them. This chain's CDR3 is CASSLRGLMDTQYF. The DNA for the CDR3 is TGTGCCAGCAGCCTTAGAGGTTTGATGGATACGCAGTATTTT.

The chain has TRBV12-3 or TRBV12-4 and TRBJ2-7; 10 nucleotides line up with TRBD1. CDR3 size: 15 residues. The V and J ends lost 6 bases and 5 bases, in that order; junction bases with no gene match: 10. CDR3 coding DNA: TGTGCCAGCAGCCGTGGGACAGGGGTTATTGACGAGCAGTACTTC. Translating it yields CASSRGTGVIDEQYF.

This rearrangement joins TRBV3-1 to TRBJ2-1; 10 bases are shared with TRBD2. CDR3 length equals 15 residues. The V gene's germline CDR1 is LGHDT and CDR2 YNNKEL (reference sequence). Trimming removed 4 bases from V and 8 bases from J; junction bases left unmatched: 8. The CDR3 here is CASSPGLAENDEQFF. The CDR3 DNA reads TGTGCCAGCAGCCCAGGACTAGCGGAGAATGATGAGCAGTTCTTC.

In this sample, this clonotype turned up many times. The chain is built from TRBV12-3 or TRBV12-4 and TRBJ2-1; 7 bases are a match to TRBD1. This CDR3 spans 14 amino acids. Germline trimming cut 6 bases from V and 4 bases from J; bases unmatched to any gene: 6. The CDR3 DNA is TGTGCCAGCAGCCTTACAGGGGAATACAATGAGCAGTTCTTC. As protein: CASSLTGEYNEQFF.

This clonotype was detected only a few times. This chain connects TRBV5-1 to TRBJ2-3; tentative D call: TRBD2 (5 bases). CDR3 length: 15 amino acids. Deletions cut 6 bases from V and 3 bases from J, with 17 bases between. From germline, CDR1 is SGHRS and CDR2 YFSETQ. The CDR3 sequence: CASTEERPRTDTQYF. CDR3 in DNA: TGCGCCAGCACGGAGGAGCGGCCGCGGACAGATACGCAGTATTTT.